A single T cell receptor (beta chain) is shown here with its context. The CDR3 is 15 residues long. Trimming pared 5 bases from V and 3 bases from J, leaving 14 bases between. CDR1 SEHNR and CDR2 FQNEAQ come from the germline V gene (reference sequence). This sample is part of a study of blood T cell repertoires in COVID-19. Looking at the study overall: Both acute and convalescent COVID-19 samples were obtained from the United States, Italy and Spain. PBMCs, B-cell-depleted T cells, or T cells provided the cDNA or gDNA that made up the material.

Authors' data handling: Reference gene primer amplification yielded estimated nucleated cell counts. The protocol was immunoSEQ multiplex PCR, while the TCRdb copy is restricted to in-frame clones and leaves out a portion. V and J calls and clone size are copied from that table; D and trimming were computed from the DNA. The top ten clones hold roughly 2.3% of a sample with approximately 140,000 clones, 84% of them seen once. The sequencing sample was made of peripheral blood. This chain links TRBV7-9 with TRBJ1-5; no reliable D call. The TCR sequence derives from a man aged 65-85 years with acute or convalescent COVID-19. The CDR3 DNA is TGTGCCAGCAGCCCCGATGGTCAGTCCAATCAGCCCCAGCATTTT. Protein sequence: CASSPDGQSNQPQHF.